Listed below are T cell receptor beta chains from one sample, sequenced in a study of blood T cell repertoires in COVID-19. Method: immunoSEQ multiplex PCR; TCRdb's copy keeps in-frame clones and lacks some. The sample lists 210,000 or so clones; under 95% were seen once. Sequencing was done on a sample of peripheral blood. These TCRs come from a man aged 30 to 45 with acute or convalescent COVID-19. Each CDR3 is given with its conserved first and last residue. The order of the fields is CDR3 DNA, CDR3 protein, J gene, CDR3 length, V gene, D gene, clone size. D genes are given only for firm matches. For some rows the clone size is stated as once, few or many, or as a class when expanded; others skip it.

CDR3 DNA: TGTGCCAGCAGCCAGCGGGACGGAGACTATGGCTACACCTTC
CDR3 protein: CASSQRDGDYGYTF
J gene: TRBJ1-2
CDR3 length: 14
V gene: TRBV9
D gene: -
clone size: -

CDR3 DNA: TGTGCCAGTAGTACCCTCAGGGGGGACAAAAACATTCAGTACTTC
CDR3 protein: CASSTLRGDKNIQYF
J gene: TRBJ2-4
CDR3 length: 15
V gene: TRBV19
D gene: -
clone size: -

CDR3 DNA: TGTGCCAGCAGCGGGACTCAGGGGACTAATGAAAAACTGTTTTTT
CDR3 protein: CASSGTQGTNEKLFF
J gene: TRBJ1-4
CDR3 length: 15
V gene: TRBV9
D gene: -
clone size: -

CDR3 DNA: TGTGCCAGCAGCCAAGTGCGGTTTAGCACAGATACGCAGTATTTT
CDR3 protein: CASSQVRFSTDTQYF
J gene: TRBJ2-3
CDR3 length: 15
V gene: TRBV4-2
D gene: -
clone size: -

CDR3 DNA: TGTGCCAGCAGTTTCGGTTACTATAATTCACCCCTCCACTTT
CDR3 protein: CASSFGYYNSPLHF
J gene: TRBJ1-6
CDR3 length: 14
V gene: TRBV27
D gene: -
clone size: -

CDR3 DNA: TGCGCCAGCAGCGACTTAGGGAGCTCCTATAATTCACCCCTCCACTTT
CDR3 protein: CASSDLGSSYNSPLHF
J gene: TRBJ1-6
CDR3 length: 16
V gene: TRBV5-1
D gene: -
clone size: -

CDR3 DNA: TGCGCCAGTACCGGACAGGGGTTGAGCGAGCAGTACTTC
CDR3 protein: CASTGQGLSEQYF
J gene: TRBJ2-7
CDR3 length: 13
V gene: TRBV5-1
D gene: TRBD1
clone size: once

CDR3 DNA: TGTGCCACCAGCAGGGACAGGGGGCCCAATGAGCAGTTCTTC
CDR3 protein: CATSRDRGPNEQFF
J gene: TRBJ2-1
CDR3 length: 14
V gene: TRBV15
D gene: TRBD1
clone size: -

CDR3 DNA: TGTGCTAGTGGTTTGGGGTCGAGCTCTGGGGCCAACGTCCTGACTTTC
CDR3 protein: CASGLGSSSGANVLTF
J gene: TRBJ2-6
CDR3 length: 16
V gene: TRBV12-5
D gene: -
clone size: -

CDR3 DNA: TGTGCCAGCAGCTCTCGCCGGGACAGAGCCTACGAGCAGTACTTC
CDR3 protein: CASSSRRDRAYEQYF
J gene: TRBJ2-7
CDR3 length: 15
V gene: TRBV7-8
D gene: TRBD1
clone size: -

CDR3 DNA: TGTGCCAGCAGGGCTGCTGGGGCTAAAGCTTTCTTT
CDR3 protein: CASRAAGAKAFF
J gene: TRBJ1-1
CDR3 length: 12
V gene: TRBV6-4
D gene: -
clone size: -

CDR3 DNA: TGTGCCAGTAGTCCCTGGCTGGAGGCCTCCTACGAGCAGTACTTC
CDR3 protein: CASSPWLEASYEQYF
J gene: TRBJ2-7
CDR3 length: 15
V gene: TRBV19
D gene: -
clone size: -

CDR3 DNA: TGTGCCAGCAGTTTAAGGCCCCCGACAGGGAAAGGCTACACCTTC
CDR3 protein: CASSLRPPTGKGYTF
J gene: TRBJ1-2
CDR3 length: 15
V gene: TRBV28
D gene: TRBD1
clone size: -

CDR3 DNA: TGTGCCAGCAGCTTAGATCGGTGGACCCAGTACTTC
CDR3 protein: CASSLDRWTQYF
J gene: TRBJ2-5
CDR3 length: 12
V gene: TRBV11-2
D gene: -
clone size: -

CDR3 DNA: TGTGCCAGCAGCTTAGCGGCAGGGGGGCGGCTCGACTACTCTGGGGCCAACGTCCTGACTTTC
CDR3 protein: CASSLAAGGRLDYSGANVLTF
J gene: TRBJ2-6
CDR3 length: 21
V gene: TRBV7-2
D gene: -
clone size: -

CDR3 DNA: TGTGCCAGCAGTGCTAAGGGGCGACCCTATGGCTACACCTTC
CDR3 protein: CASSAKGRPYGYTF
J gene: TRBJ1-2
CDR3 length: 14
V gene: TRBV2
D gene: -
clone size: few

CDR3 DNA: TGCGCCAGCAGTGGGAGCGGGACTAGCGGGAGAAGATGGAACGAGCAGTACTTC
CDR3 protein: CASSGSGTSGRRWNEQYF
J gene: TRBJ2-7
CDR3 length: 18
V gene: TRBV10-2
D gene: TRBD2
clone size: -

CDR3 DNA: TGTGCCAGCAGCCAGGAACTAGGGGAGCAGTTCTTC
CDR3 protein: CASSQELGEQFF
J gene: TRBJ2-1
CDR3 length: 12
V gene: TRBV4-2
D gene: -
clone size: -